This TCR beta chain is from a study of blood T cell repertoires in COVID-19. On the study more broadly: Researchers got acute and convalescent COVID-19 samples from the United States, Italy and Spain.

The CDR3 runs 14 residues. CDR1 and CDR2 (germline): SNHLY, FYNNEI. J was trimmed by 1 base and V by 6 bases; bases with no gene match: 5. Some clones are missing from TCRdb's copy, which holds only in-frame ones; the method was immunoSEQ multiplex PCR. The sample yields more than 150,000 clones, roughly four fifths seen once. The V gene is TRBV2, the J gene TRBJ1-2; 7 nucleotides match TRBD1. This clonotype was obtained from a woman aged 80 or over with COVID-19, enrolled during active disease. The specimen was peripheral blood. Written as DNA, the CDR3 is TGTGCCAGCAGCCCGGGACAGCTTAACTATGGCTACACCTTC. As protein: CASSPGQLNYGYTF.